This TCR beta chain was retrieved from a study of somatic mutations in cytotoxic T cells in rheumatoid arthritis. This clone was recorded a few times. The V gene lost 1 base and the J gene lost 4 bases, with 11 bases spanning the gap. This CDR3 region has 15 residues. The germline gives CDR1 SGHTA, CDR2 FQGTGA. TCRdb's table, derived via immunoSEQ multiplex PCR, lists solely in-frame clones and lacks some. The sample carries some 30,000 clones, 85% to 90% recorded once. The sample consisted of CD8+ T cells sorted from blood. This chain connects TRBV7-3 to TRBJ1-3; D perhaps matches TRBD1 (5 bases). This clonotype originated in an adult with rheumatoid arthritis. This CDR3 is CASSLNSGIGNTIYF. The DNA for the CDR3 is TGTGCCAGCAGCTTAAATTCAGGGATCGGAAACACCATATATTTT.